One and the same sample provided the 11 T cell receptor beta chains below, sequenced in a study of blood T cell repertoires in COVID-19. Some clones are missing from TCRdb's copy, which holds only in-frame ones; the method was immunoSEQ multiplex PCR. The sample holds some 150,000 clones; around 89% are singletons and the top ten take more than 1%. The sequenced sample was PBMCs or T cells enriched from blood (not recorded which). These receptors were obtained from a woman in her twenties or thirties with acute COVID-19.

The J gene is TRBJ1-5, the V gene TRBV12-3 or TRBV12-4, with TRBD1 matching 7 bases. The CDR3 loop spans 12 amino acids. Germline trimming cut 8 bases from V and 5 bases from J; bases unmatched to any gene: 3. As DNA, the CDR3 is TGTGCCAGCGGAACAGGGGATCAGCCCCAGCATTTT. Amino acids: CASGTGDQPQHF.

V usage is TRBV5-4 and J usage is TRBJ2-2; D possibly corresponds to TRBD2 (7 bases). From germline, CDR1 is SGHNT and CDR2 YYREEE (reference sequence). V lost 2 bases and J lost 5, with 10 bases in between. The CDR3 runs 14 residues. This chain's CDR3 is CASSLGGATGELFF. The CDR3 bases are TGTGCCAGCAGCTTAGGGGGGGCTACCGGGGAGCTGTTTTTT.

This chain links TRBV7-9 with TRBJ2-1, with D possibly matching TRBD1 (6 bases). This CDR3 is 14 amino acids long. The germline CDR1 and CDR2 sequences are SEHNR and FQNEAQ (reference sequence). Trimming shortened V by 5 bases and J by 15 bases, and 23 bases separated the two germline ends. The CDR3 bases are TGTGCCAGCAGCATCCCCGGGACAAAACACCCGGGGTTCTTC. This encodes CASSIPGTKHPGFF.

The rearrangement links TRBV28 to TRBJ2-5; 7 bases fit TRBD2. V shed 3 bases, J shed 7 bases, and the junction held 5 bases outside the gene matches. There are 13 residues in the CDR3. Germline V gene sequence: CDR1 MDHEN, CDR2 SYDVKM. CDR3 sequence (DNA): TGTGCCAGCAGTTTTGCGGGGGTGGCGACCCAGTACTTC. Its translation is CASSFAGVATQYF.

The chain uses TRBV4-3 and TRBJ2-3; D remains ambiguous. V gave up 0 bases and J gave up 0 bases, with 13 bases separating them. The V gene's germline CDR1 is LGHNA and CDR2 YSLEER. CDR3 size: 17 residues. CDR3 residues: CASSQERSDSSTDTQYF. CDR3 coding DNA: TGCGCCAGCAGCCAAGAGAGGAGCGACTCTAGCACAGATACGCAGTATTTT.

The chain couples TRBV7-2 to TRBJ2-7, with D possibly matching TRBD1 (6 bases). V gave up 5 bases and J gave up 6 bases, with 11 bases separating them. Germline CDR1 is SGHTA and CDR2 is FQGNSA. The CDR3 loop spans 12 amino acids. Here the CDR3 reads CASSLGQTEQYF. CDR3 coding DNA: TGTGCCAGCAGCCTCGGACAGACCGAGCAGTACTTC.

The CDR3 reads CSASIPGQGGEKLFF. The CDR3 bases are TGCAGTGCTAGTATCCCTGGACAGGGTGGCGAAAAACTGTTTTTT. The chain links TRBV20-1 to TRBJ1-4; 8 bases fit TRBD1. This CDR3 region has 15 residues. V lost 3 bases and J lost 8; bases outside the gene matches: 11. Germline V lookup: CDR1 DFQATT, CDR2 SNEGSKA (reference sequence).

This clone has only one observation. The V gene is TRBV6-5, the J gene TRBJ2-7, with D maybe TRBD2 (6 bases). V was cut by 6 bases and J by 4 bases, with 16 bases left in between. The CDR3 is made up of 14 amino acids. Per the germline V gene, CDR1 is MNHEY and CDR2 is SVGAGI. The CDR3 region has the DNA TGTGCCAGCAGGGGTAGCGGCTCCAGGTACGAGCAGTACTTC. Amino acid sequence: CASRGSGSRYEQYF.

This clone was detected only once. CDR3 bases: TGTGCCGCACAATCCGGGACAGACTATGGCTACACCTTC. It specifies CAAQSGTDYGYTF. V gene TRBV19 combines with J gene TRBJ1-2, with TRBD1 matching over 7 bases. This CDR3 has 13 residues. V lost 11 bases, J lost 3 bases, and 9 bases stayed unmatched. Germline-derived CDR1 and CDR2 are LNHDA and SQIVND (reference sequence).

The chain joins TRBV21-1 to TRBJ1-5; TRBD1 was called by the table and not checked on the DNA. TRBV21-1 is flagged as a pseudogene. The CDR3 loop spans 15 amino acids. CDR3 sequence: CASSKLGTGDQPQHF. In DNA form, the CDR3 reads TGTGCCAGCAGCAAATTGGGGACAGGAGATCAGCCCCAGCATTTT.

V gene TRBV2 combines with J gene TRBJ1-6; D is possibly TRBD1 (6 bases). The CDR3 totals 13 residues. CDR1 is SNHLY and CDR2 is FYNNEI in the germline V gene. Between the trimmed V and J ends, which lost 5 bases and 10 bases, there was a span of 12 bases. The CDR3 reads CASSRDIGSPLHF. For the CDR3, the DNA is TGTGCCAGCAGTAGGGACATCGGATCACCCCTCCACTTT.